The sequence of this T cell receptor (beta chain) was determined in a study of blood T cells in healthy people across ages. Study observations and caveats: Greater diversity and more naive CD4+ cells were seen in long-lived donors than in aged donors.

Through a sample-barcoded 5' primer and a J-beta primer mix, a second PCR was run for about 6 to 12 cycles. A template-switch adaptor that had 12 random nucleotides put a tag on each cDNA molecule. TCRdb called the 5' RACE reads again in MiXCR, with one record for every CDR3 protein. There are about 1.1 million distinct CDR3 sequences in the sample; about two fifths occur only once, and around 14% lies in the top ten. V was pared by 1 base and J by 11 bases, with 15 bases between. The CDR3 spans 13 residues. Germline V CDR1 and CDR2: SGHRS, YFSETQ. Worth noting for this clonotype: Its antigen is not identified.

The rearrangement joins TRBV5-1 to TRBJ1-1; D gene unclear. Sequencing input: blood. This clonotype was obtained from a man in his late teens or twenties in good health. The CDR3 DNA reads as TGCGCCAGCAGCTTGTCCGATTTGTCGGCCGCTTTCTTT. Residues: CASSLSDLSAAFF.